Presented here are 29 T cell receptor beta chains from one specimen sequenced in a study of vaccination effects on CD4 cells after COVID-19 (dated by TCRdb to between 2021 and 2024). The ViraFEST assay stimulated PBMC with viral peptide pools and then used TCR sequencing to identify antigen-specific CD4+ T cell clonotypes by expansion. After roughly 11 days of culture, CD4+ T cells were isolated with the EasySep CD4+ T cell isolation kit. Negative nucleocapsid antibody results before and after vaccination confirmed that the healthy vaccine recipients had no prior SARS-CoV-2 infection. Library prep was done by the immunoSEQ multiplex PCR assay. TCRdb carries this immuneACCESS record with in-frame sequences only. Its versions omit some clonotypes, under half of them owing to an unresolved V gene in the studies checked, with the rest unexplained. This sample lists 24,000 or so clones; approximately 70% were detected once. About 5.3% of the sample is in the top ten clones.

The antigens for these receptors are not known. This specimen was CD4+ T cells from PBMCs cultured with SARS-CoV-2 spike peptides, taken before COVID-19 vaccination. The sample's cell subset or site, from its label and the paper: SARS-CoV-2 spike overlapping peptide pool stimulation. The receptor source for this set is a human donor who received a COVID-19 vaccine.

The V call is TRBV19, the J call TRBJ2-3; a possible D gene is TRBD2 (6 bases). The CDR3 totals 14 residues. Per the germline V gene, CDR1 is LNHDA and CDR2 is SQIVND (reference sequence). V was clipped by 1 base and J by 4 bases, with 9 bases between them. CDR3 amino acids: CASSIAGEPDTQYF. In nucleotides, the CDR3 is TGTGCCAGTAGTATAGCGGGGGAACCAGATACGCAGTATTTT.

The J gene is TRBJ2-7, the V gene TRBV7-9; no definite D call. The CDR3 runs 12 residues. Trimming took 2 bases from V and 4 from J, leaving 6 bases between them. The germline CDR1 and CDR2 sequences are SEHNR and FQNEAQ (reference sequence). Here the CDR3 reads CASSLNQYEQYF. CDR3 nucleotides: TGTGCCAGCAGCTTAAACCAGTACGAGCAGTACTTC.

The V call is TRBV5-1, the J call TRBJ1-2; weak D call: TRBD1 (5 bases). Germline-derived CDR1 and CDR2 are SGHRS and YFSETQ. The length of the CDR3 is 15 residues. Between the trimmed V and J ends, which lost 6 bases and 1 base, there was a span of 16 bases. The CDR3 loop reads CASTKDGHINYGYTF. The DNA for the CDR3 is TGCGCCAGCACCAAAGATGGACACATTAACTATGGCTACACCTTC.

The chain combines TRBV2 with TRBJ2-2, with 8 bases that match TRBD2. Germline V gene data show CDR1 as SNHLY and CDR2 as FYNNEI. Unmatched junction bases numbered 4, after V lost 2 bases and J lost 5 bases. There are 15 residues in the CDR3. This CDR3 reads CASSETGGGTGELFF. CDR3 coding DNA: TGTGCCAGCAGTGAAACAGGCGGGGGGACCGGGGAGCTGTTTTTT.

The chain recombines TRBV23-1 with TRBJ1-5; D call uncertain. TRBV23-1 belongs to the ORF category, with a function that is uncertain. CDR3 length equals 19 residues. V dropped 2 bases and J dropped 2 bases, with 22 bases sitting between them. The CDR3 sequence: CASSQRCCGVFLRNQPQHF. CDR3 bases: TGCGCCAGCAGTCAAAGGTGTTGTGGGGTTTTCTTACGCAATCAGCCCCAGCATTTT.

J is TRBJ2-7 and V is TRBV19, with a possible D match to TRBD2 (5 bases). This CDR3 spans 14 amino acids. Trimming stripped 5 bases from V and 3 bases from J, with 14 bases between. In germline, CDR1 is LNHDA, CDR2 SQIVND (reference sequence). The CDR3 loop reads CASSPTPGNYEQYF. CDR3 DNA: TGTGCCAGTAGTCCGACGCCGGGGAACTACGAGCAGTACTTC.

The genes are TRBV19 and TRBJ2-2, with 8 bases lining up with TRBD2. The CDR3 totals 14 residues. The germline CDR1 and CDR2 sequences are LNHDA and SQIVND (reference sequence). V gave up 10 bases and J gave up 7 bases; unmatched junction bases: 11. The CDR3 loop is CAIRAGEAYGELFF. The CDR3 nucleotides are TGTGCCATCCGAGCGGGAGAGGCTTACGGGGAGCTGTTTTTT.

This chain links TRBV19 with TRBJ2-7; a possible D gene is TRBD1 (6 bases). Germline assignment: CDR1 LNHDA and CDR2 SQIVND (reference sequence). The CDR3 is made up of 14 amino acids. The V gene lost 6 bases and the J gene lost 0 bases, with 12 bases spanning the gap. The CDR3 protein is CASSPKTGSYEQYF. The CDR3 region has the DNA TGTGCCAGTAGCCCCAAGACAGGCTCCTACGAGCAGTACTTC.

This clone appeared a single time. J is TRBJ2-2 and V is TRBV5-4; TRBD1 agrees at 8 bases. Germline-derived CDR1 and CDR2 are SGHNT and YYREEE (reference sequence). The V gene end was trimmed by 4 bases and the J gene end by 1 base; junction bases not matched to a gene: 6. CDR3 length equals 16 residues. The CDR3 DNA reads TGTGCCAGCAGCAAAAGACAGGGGCAGAACACCGGGGAGCTGTTTTTT. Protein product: CASSKRQGQNTGELFF.

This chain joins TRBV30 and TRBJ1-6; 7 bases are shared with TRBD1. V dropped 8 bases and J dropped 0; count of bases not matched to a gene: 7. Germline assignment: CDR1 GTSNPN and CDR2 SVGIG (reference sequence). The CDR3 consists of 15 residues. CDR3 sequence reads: CARKTGSSYNSPLHF. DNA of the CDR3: TGTGCCCGAAAGACAGGGAGCTCCTATAATTCACCCCTCCACTTT.

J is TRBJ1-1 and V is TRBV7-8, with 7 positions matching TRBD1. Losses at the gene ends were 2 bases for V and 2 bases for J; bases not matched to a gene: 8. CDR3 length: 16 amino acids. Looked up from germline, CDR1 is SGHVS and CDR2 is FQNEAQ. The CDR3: CASSLFTGAFNTEAFF. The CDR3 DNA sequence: TGTGCCAGCAGCTTATTTACAGGGGCCTTTAACACTGAAGCTTTCTTT.

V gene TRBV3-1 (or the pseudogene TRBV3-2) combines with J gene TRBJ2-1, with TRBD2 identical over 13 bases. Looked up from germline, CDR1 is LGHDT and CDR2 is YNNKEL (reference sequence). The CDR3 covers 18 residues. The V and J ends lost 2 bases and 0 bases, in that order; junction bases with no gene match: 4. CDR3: CASSQPRLAGGSYNEQFF. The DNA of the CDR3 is TGTGCCAGCAGCCAACCCCGACTAGCGGGGGGCTCCTACAATGAGCAGTTCTTC.

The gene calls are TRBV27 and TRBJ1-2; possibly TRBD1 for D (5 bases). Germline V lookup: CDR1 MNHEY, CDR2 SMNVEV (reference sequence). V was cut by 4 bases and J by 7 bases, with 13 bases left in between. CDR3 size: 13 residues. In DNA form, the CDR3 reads TGTGCCAGCAGTTCGCCCTGGCAGGGTGGCTACACCTTC. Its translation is CASSSPWQGGYTF.

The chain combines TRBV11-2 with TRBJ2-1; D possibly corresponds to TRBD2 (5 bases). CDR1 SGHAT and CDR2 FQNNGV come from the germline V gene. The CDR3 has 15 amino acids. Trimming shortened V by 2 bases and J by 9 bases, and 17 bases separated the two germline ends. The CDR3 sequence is CASSLRGSRIGEQFF. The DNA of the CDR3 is TGTGCCAGCAGCTTAAGAGGGAGTAGGATCGGTGAGCAGTTCTTC.

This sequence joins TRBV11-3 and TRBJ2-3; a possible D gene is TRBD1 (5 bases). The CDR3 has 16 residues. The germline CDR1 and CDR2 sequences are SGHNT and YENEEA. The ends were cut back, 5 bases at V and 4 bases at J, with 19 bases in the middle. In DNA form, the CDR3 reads TGTGCCAGCAGCCTGAAAACTGTCTGGGGCGCAGATACGCAGTATTTT. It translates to CASSLKTVWGADTQYF.

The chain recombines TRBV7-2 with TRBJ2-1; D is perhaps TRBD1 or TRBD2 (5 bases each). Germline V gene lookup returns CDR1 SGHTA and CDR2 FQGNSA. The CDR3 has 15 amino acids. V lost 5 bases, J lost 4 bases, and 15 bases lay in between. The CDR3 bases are TGTGCCAGCAGCGCACGGTGGGGCGGGTACAATGAGCAGTTCTTC. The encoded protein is CASSARWGGYNEQFF.

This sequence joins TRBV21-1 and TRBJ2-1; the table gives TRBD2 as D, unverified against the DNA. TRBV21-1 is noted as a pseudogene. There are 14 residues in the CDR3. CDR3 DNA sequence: TGTGCCAGCTGGGACTACCTAATCTACAATGAGCAGTTCTTC. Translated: CASWDYLIYNEQFF.

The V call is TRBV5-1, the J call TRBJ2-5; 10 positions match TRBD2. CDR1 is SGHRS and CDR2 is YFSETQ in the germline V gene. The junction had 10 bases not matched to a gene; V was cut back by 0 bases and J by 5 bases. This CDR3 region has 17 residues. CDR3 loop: CASSLALSGGASETQYF. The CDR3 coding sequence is TGCGCCAGCAGCTTGGCCCTGAGCGGGGGGGCATCTGAGACCCAGTACTTC.

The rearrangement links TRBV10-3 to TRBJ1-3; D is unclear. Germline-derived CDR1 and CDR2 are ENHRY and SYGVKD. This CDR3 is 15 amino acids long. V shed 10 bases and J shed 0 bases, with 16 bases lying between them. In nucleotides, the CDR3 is TGTGCCACCCAAGCGGACCGTATCTCTGGAAACACCATATATTTT. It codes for CATQADRISGNTIYF.

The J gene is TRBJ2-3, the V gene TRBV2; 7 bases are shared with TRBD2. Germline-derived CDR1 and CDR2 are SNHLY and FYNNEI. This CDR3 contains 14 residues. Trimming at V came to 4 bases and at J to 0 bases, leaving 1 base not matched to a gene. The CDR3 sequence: CASSVSGSTDTQYF. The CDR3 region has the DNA TGTGCCAGCAGTGTTAGCGGGAGCACAGATACGCAGTATTTT.

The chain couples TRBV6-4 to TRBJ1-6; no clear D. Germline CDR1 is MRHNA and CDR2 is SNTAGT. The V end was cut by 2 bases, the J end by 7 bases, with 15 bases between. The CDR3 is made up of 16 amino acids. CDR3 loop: CASSDPYGFANSPLHF. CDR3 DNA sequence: TGTGCCAGCAGTGACCCCTATGGGTTCGCAAATTCACCCCTCCACTTT.

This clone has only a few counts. The CDR3 sequence: CASSSPGQGYEQYF. Written as DNA, the CDR3 is TGTGCCAGCAGCTCCCCGGGACAGGGATACGAGCAGTACTTC. V is TRBV7-2 and J is TRBJ2-7, with 9 bases lining up with TRBD1. From germline, CDR1 is SGHTA and CDR2 FQGNSA. This CDR3 is 14 amino acids long. V was clipped by 4 bases and J by 4 bases; unmatched bases: 5.

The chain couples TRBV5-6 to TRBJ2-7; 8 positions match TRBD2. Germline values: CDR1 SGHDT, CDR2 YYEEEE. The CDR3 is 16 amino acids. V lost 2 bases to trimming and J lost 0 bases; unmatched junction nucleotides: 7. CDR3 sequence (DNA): TGTGCCAGCAGCTTCGTTGGTCTAGCGGGCTCCTACGAGCAGTACTTC. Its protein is CASSFVGLAGSYEQYF.

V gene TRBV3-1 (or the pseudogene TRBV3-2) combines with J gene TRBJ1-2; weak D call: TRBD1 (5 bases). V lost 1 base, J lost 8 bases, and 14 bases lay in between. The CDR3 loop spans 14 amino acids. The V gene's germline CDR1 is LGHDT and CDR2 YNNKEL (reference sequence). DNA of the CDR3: TGTGCCAGCAGCCAAGGGGGTACGGGACGCGGCTACACCTTC. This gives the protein CASSQGGTGRGYTF.

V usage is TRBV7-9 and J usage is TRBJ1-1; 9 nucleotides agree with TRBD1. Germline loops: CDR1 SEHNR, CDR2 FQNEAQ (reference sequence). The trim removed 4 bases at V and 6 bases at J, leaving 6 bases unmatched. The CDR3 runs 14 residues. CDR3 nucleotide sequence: TGTGCCAGCAGCTGGACAGACAGGGGGGCTGAAGCTTTCTTT. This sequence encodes CASSWTDRGAEAFF.

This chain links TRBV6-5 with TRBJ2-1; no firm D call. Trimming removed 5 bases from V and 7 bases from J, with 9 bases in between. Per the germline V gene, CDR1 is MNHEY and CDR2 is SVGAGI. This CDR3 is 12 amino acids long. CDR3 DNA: TGTGCCAGCAGTCTTGGCCCTAATGAGCAGTTCTTC. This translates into CASSLGPNEQFF.

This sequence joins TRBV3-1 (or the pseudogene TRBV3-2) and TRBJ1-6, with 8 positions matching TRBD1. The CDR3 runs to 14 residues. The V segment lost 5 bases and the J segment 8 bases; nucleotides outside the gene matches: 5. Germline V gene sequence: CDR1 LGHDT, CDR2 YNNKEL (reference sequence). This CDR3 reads CASSTTGGYSPLHF. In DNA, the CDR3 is TGTGCCAGCAGCACAACAGGGGGTTATTCACCCCTCCACTTT.

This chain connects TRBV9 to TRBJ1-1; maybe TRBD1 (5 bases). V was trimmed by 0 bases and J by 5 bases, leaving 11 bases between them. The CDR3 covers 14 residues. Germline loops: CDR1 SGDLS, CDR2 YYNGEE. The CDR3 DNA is TGTGCCAGCAGCGTAGGGAGGGGCCCGACTGAAGCTTTCTTT. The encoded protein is CASSVGRGPTEAFF. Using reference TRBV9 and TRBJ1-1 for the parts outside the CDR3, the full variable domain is DSGVTQTPKHLITATGQRVTLRCSPRSGDLSVYWYQQSLDQGLQFLIQYYNGEERAKGNILERFSAQQFPDLHSELNLSSLELGDSALYFCASSVGRGPTEAFFGQGTRLTVV.

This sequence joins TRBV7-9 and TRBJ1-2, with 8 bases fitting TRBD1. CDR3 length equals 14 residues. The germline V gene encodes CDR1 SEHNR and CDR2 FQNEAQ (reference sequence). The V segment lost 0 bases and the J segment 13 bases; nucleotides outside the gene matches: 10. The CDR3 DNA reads TGTGCCAGCAGCTTAGCGAGCGGACAGGGCTATCTCACCTTC. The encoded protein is CASSLASGQGYLTF.